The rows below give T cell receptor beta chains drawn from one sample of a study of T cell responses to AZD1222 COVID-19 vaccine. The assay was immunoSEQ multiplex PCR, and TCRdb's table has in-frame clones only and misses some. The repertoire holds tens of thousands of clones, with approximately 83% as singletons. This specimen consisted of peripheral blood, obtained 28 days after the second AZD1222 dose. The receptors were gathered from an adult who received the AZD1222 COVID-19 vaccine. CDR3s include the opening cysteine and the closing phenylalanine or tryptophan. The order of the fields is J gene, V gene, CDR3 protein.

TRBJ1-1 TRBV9 CASSVEAKTEAFF
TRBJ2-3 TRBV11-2 CASSLAQGAASTDTQYF
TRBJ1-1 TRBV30 CAYSPGQGITEAFF
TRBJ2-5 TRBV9 CASSASGSAGETQYF
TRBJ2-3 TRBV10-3 CAISGSGGRGTDTQYF
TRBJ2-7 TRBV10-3 CAISWDGGSYEQYF
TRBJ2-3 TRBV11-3 CASSPTSSTDTQYF
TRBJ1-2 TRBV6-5 CASSYSQGGGYTF
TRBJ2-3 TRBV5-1 CASSLLRGSTDTQYF
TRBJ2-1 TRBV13 CASSAPSGSLWGEQFF
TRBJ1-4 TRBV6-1 CASSEIRGRKDEKLFF
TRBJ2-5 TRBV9 CASSATSGGNQETQYF
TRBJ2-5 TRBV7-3 CASSHSGFQETQYF
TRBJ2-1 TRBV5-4 CASSREILSYNEQFF
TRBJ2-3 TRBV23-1 CASSHQREGSPDTQYF
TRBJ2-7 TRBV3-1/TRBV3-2 CASSQVSYEQYF
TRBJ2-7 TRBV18 CASSPSGGLYEQYF
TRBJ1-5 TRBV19 CASSRGTGRHQPQHF
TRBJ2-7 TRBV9 CASSNRDRGREQYF
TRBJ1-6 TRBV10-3 CAISEGQGNNSPLHF
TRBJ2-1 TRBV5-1 CASSLAVGLYNEQFF
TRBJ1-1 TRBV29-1 CSAPLSRAGGTEAFF
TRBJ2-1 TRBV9 CASSGTGGGWNEQFF
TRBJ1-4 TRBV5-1 CASSLGEGRIEKLFF
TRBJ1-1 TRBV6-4 CASSDSTGPNTEAFF
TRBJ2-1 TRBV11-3 CASSPPGTSSYNEQFF
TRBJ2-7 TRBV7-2 CASSSFLAASYEQYF
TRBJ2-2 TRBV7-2 CASSLVRGADGELFF
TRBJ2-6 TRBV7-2 CASSLRSRTSGANVLTF
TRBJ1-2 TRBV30 CAWSDPGQGYYGYTF
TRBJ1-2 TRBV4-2 CASSPLGQGNYGYTF
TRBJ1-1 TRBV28 CASSPDRATEAFF
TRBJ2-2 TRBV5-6 CASSLEVVQVPGELFF
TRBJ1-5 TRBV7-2 CASSLEGTGLNQPQHF
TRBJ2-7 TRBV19 CASSIRPSGGEQYF
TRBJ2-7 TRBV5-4 CASSTGRASYEQYF
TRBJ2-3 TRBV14 CASSLRDLSTDTQYF
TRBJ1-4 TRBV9 CASSVTGGFEKLFF
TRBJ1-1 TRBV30 CAWSINRVEAFF
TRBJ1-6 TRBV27 CASSYRDSPLHF
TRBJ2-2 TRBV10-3 CAISVDRGTGELFF